The 20 T cell receptor beta chains reported below all come from one sample, sequenced in a study of blood T cells in healthy people across ages. A second PCR of about 7 to 12 cycles used a sample-barcoded 5' primer and a J-beta primer mix. TCRdb used MiXCR to reprocess the 5' RACE reads, holding one entry per CDR3 protein. The sample has roughly 1,100,000 distinct CDR3 sequences; about 25% are singletons. These data were also filed under a second study, of T cells of mothers and their children.

Sequencing was performed on blood. These receptors all stem from a girl aged 2 to 9 in good health.

This clonotype showed up just a few times. The chain links TRBV7-8 to TRBJ1-2; D is perhaps TRBD1 (5 bases). The V gene's germline CDR1 is SGHVS and CDR2 FQNEAQ. Trimming left V 5 bases short and J 3 bases short, with 10 bases between. The CDR3 runs 13 residues. The DNA for the CDR3 is TGTGCCAGCAGCCGAGGGGACGACTATGGCTACACCTTC. Translated, it gives CASSRGDDYGYTF.

The J gene is TRBJ2-5, the V gene TRBV7-2; 7 nucleotides match TRBD2. Per germline, CDR1 SGHTA and CDR2 FQGNSA. Losses at the gene ends were 7 bases for V and 1 base for J; bases not matched to a gene: 6. The CDR3 consists of 14 residues. DNA of the CDR3: TGTGCCAGCACCACCCTAGCGGTCCAAGAGACCCAGTACTTC. Its translation: CASTTLAVQETQYF. The full variable domain, completed using reference TRBV7-2 and TRBJ2-5, is GAGVSQSPSNKVTEKGKDVELRCDPISGHTALYWYRQSLGQGLEFLIYFQGNSAPDKSGLPSDRFSAERTGGSVSTLTIQRTQQEDSAVYLCASTTLAVQETQYFGPGTRLLVL.

This clonotype was detected only a few times. The genes are TRBV4-1 and TRBJ2-5; 7 bases align to TRBD1. The CDR3 loop spans 16 amino acids. Per germline, CDR1 MGHRA and CDR2 YSYEKL. Trimming at V came to 2 bases and at J to 7 bases, leaving 13 bases not matched to a gene. CDR3 DNA sequence: TGCGCCAGCAGCCAACCTACCAGAGACAGGGAAGGGACCCAGTACTTC. Its protein is CASSQPTRDREGTQYF.

This clonotype was observed at least ten times. This rearrangement joins TRBV20-1 to TRBJ1-2; 7 nucleotides align to TRBD1. CDR1 is DFQATT, CDR2 SNEGSKA, per germline (reference sequence). The CDR3 has 11 amino acids. Trimming took 4 bases from V and 4 from J; bases not matched to a gene: 0. The CDR3: CSATGGYGYTF. The DNA of the CDR3 is TGCAGTGCTACAGGGGGCTATGGCTACACCTTC.

This rearrangement joins TRBV20-1 to TRBJ2-1; a weak D match, TRBD2 (5 bases). The CDR3 totals 16 residues. The V end was cut by 3 bases, the J end by 9 bases, with 24 bases between. In germline, CDR1 is DFQATT, CDR2 SNEGSKA (reference sequence). The CDR3 DNA reads as TGCAGTGCTAGTGTCCGGGCTAACCGGGAACTTGGTGAGCAGTTCTTC. Amino acids: CSASVRANRELGEQFF.

The chain combines TRBV19 with TRBJ1-1; no firm D call. This CDR3 is 14 amino acids long. The V end was cut by 3 bases, the J end by 3 bases, with 11 bases between. The germline CDR1 and CDR2 sequences are LNHDA and SQIVND (reference sequence). The CDR3 region has the DNA TGTGCCAGTAGTATTAGAGGACGCTACACTGAAGCTTTCTTT. Protein: CASSIRGRYTEAFF.

The chain is built from TRBV3-1 and TRBJ1-2; D gene ambiguous. The CDR3 totals 13 residues. Deletions cut 0 bases from V and 8 bases from J, with 10 bases between. The germline gives CDR1 LGHDT, CDR2 YNNKEL (reference sequence). The CDR3 nucleotides are TGTGCCAGCAGCCAAGATCAGAGAGGAGGCTACACCTTC. This encodes CASSQDQRGGYTF.

V usage is TRBV5-1 and J usage is TRBJ2-5, with D perhaps matching TRBD1 (5 bases). With 4 bases removed from V and 9 bases from J, the gap between germline ends came to 22 bases. Germline V lookup: CDR1 SGHRS, CDR2 YFSETQ. The CDR3 extends over 15 amino acids. The CDR3 DNA reads TGCGCCAGCAGCCCAGGAAGGGGCCCCAGCGAACCCCAGTACTTC. This encodes CASSPGRGPSEPQYF. Based on the CDR3 plus reference TRBV5-1 and TRBJ2-5, the full variable domain is KAGVTQTPRYLIKTRGQQVTLSCSPISGHRSVSWYQQTPGQGLQFLFEYFSETQRNKGNFPGRFSGRQFSNSRSEMNVSTLELGDSALYLCASSPGRGPSEPQYFGPGTRLLVL.

This sequence joins TRBV12-3 or TRBV12-4 and TRBJ2-5, with 8 bases fitting TRBD2. The DNA end lines up better with TRBJ2-7; the J call may be wrong. The CDR3 runs 12 residues. The DNA of the CDR3 is TGTGCCAGCAGTTTCGGACTAGCCGAGCAGTACTTC. Translated: CASSFGLAEQYF.

This clonotype has a handful of counts. CDR3 sequence reads: CSVEDMGFGTPEGTIYF. Written as DNA, the CDR3 is TGCAGCGTTGAAGATATGGGGTTTGGGACTCCAGAAGGTACCATATATTTT. This chain connects TRBV29-1 to TRBJ1-3; D may be TRBD1 (5 bases). This CDR3 is built from 17 residues. Germline V gene data show CDR1 as SQVTM and CDR2 as ANQGSEA. Trimming left V 0 bases short and J 10 bases short, with 25 bases between.

In DNA form, the CDR3 reads TGTGCCAGTAGTATTAACAGGAACAATGAGCAGTTCTTC. This sequence encodes CASSINRNNEQFF. The rearrangement uses TRBV19 and TRBJ2-1; perhaps TRBD1 as D (5 bases). This CDR3 contains 13 residues. Trimming cost V 3 bases and J 5 bases, with 8 bases left between them. Germline-derived CDR1 and CDR2 are LNHDA and SQIVND (reference sequence).

This clonotype was recorded a few times. V usage is TRBV11-2 and J usage is TRBJ2-1; tentative D call: TRBD2 (5 bases). V shed 5 bases and J shed 7 bases, with 24 bases lying between them. The CDR3 totals 17 residues. Germline V gene sequence: CDR1 SGHAT, CDR2 FQNNGV. The CDR3 bases are TGTGCCAGCAGCCCCCTAGGCGGTCCGAGACTATCAAATGAGCAGTTCTTC. Translation gives CASSPLGGPRLSNEQFF. Together with reference TRBV11-2 and TRBJ2-1, the CDR3 gives the full variable domain: EAGVAQSPRYKIIEKRQSVAFWCNPISGHATLYWYQQILGQGPKLLIQFQNNGVVDDSQLPKDRFSAERLKGVDSTLKIQPAKLEDSAVYLCASSPLGGPRLSNEQFFGPGTRLTVL.

This clonotype was counted a few times. V usage is TRBV5-1 and J usage is TRBJ1-4, with 7 bases aligning to TRBD1. V trimming: 2 bases; J trimming: 4 bases; junction bases outside the gene matches: 5. The germline CDR1 and CDR2 sequences are SGHRS and YFSETQ. The CDR3 contains 15 residues. Written as DNA, the CDR3 is TGCGCCAGCAGCTTTGGACAGGAGTTTAATGAAAAACTGTTTTTT. Translation gives CASSFGQEFNEKLFF.

This clonotype was detected only a few times. The gene calls are TRBV12-3 or TRBV12-4 and TRBJ1-4; maybe TRBD1 (6 bases). The CDR3 spans 17 residues. Trimming removed 4 bases from V and 7 bases from J, with 22 bases in between. The CDR3, as DNA: TGTGCCAGCAGTTGGTTCCGGGACACCCGATTAGGTGAAAAACTGTTTTTT. Translating it yields CASSWFRDTRLGEKLFF.

The chain carries TRBV6-5 and TRBJ2-3, with D possibly being TRBD2 (6 bases). The V gene's germline CDR1 is MNHEY and CDR2 SVGAGI. The CDR3 has 14 residues. V was cut by 2 bases and J by 3 bases, with 9 bases left in between. The CDR3: CASSYGGETDTQYF. The CDR3 bases are TGTGCCAGCAGTTACGGCGGGGAAACAGATACGCAGTATTTT.

This clonotype was observed a handful of times. The chain joins TRBV12-3 or TRBV12-4 to TRBJ1-5; D might be TRBD1 (5 bases). Trimming shortened V by 6 bases and J by 5 bases, and 14 bases separated the two germline ends. CDR3 length: 14 residues. CDR3: CASSRNTGYQPQHF. CDR3 DNA sequence: TGTGCCAGCAGCCGTAACACAGGATATCAGCCCCAGCATTTT.

This clonotype occurred a few times. This rearrangement joins TRBV25-1 to TRBJ2-7; 9 bases are a match to TRBD1. This CDR3 is built from 13 residues. CDR1 and CDR2 (germline): MGHDK, SYGVNS. The ends lost 6 bases at V and 4 bases at J; junction bases unmatched: 4. CDR3 in amino acids: CASRPDRGYEQYF. For the CDR3, the DNA is TGTGCCAGCAGACCGGACAGGGGTTACGAGCAGTACTTC.

This clonotype has more than one count but fewer than ten. The chain employs TRBV27 and TRBJ2-5, with 10 nucleotides matching TRBD1. The DNA end lines up better with TRBJ2-7; the J call may be wrong. The CDR3 runs to 16 residues. Per germline, CDR1 MNHEY and CDR2 SMNVEV (reference sequence). The CDR3 reads CASSLAGTGDPYEQYF. The CDR3 DNA is TGTGCCAGCAGTTTAGCGGGGACAGGGGATCCCTACGAGCAGTACTTC.

V gene TRBV29-1 combines with J gene TRBJ1-1, with D possibly matching TRBD1 (5 bases). The CDR3 spans 14 residues. Trimming pared 7 bases from V and 5 bases from J, leaving 20 bases between. In germline, CDR1 is SQVTM, CDR2 ANQGSEA. The DNA of the CDR3 is TGCAGCGCCAACGGCGGTATCAGGGAGACTGAAGCTTTCTTT. Its protein product is CSANGGIRETEAFF.

The rearrangement links TRBV24-1 to TRBJ1-2; D may be TRBD1 (6 bases). Germline V gene lookup returns CDR1 KGHDR and CDR2 SFDVKD. The CDR3 is made up of 12 amino acids. V dropped 5 bases and J dropped 8 bases, with 11 bases sitting between them. This CDR3 reads CATSAGARGYTF. In DNA form, the CDR3 reads TGTGCCACCAGTGCGGGGGCACGGGGCTACACCTTC.